The 29 T cell receptor beta chains below all came from one sample that was sequenced in a study of preoperative IRX-2 immunotherapy in early breast cancer. Produced via immunoSEQ multiplex PCR; TCRdb's table is partial and in-frame only. The sample gives over 60,000 clones, roughly 95% of which show up once; roughly 1.8% is in the top ten. As to treatment: preoperative locoregional IRX-2 cytokine immunotherapy. The sample was gathered from a patient treated with IRX-2 immunotherapy. Every receptor here comes from a human donor with breast cancer.

The chain has TRBV13 and TRBJ2-7, with a weak D call TRBD2 (6 bases). The V end was cut by 6 bases, the J end by 2 bases, with 8 bases between. CDR3 length: 12 amino acids. Germline CDR1 and CDR2: PRHDT and FYEKMQ (reference sequence). CDR3 region: CASRGGAYEQYF. CDR3 nucleotides: TGTGCCAGCAGGGGCGGGGCCTACGAGCAGTACTTC.

The chain combines TRBV5-1 with TRBJ2-7, with 7 bases aligning to TRBD1. In germline, CDR1 is SGHRS, CDR2 YFSETQ. The CDR3 length is 13 residues. Trimming at V came to 2 bases and at J to 5 bases, leaving 4 bases not matched to a gene. CDR3 coding DNA: TGCGCCAGCAGCTTTGACAGGGATAACGAGCAGTACTTC. It yields the protein CASSFDRDNEQYF.

CDR3 amino acids: CASSPTGYGYTF. The CDR3 DNA reads TGTGCCAGCAGCCCCACAGGGTATGGCTACACCTTC. The rearrangement uses TRBV7-9 and TRBJ1-2; perhaps TRBD1 as D (6 bases). V was cut by 5 bases and J by 5 bases, with 9 bases left in between. The CDR3 loop spans 12 amino acids. Per the germline V gene, CDR1 is SEHNR and CDR2 is FQNEAQ (reference sequence).

The chain employs TRBV4-1 and TRBJ2-1; 10 bases are a match to TRBD2. Germline V gene lookup returns CDR1 MGHRA and CDR2 YSYEKL. The CDR3 has 18 residues. Trimming cost V 4 bases and J 0 bases; bases outside gene matches: 9. The CDR3 spells CASSRGTLAGSSYNEQFF. The CDR3 DNA sequence: TGCGCCAGCAGCCGTGGGACACTAGCGGGGAGCTCCTACAATGAGCAGTTCTTC.

The rearrangement links TRBV2 to TRBJ1-1; maybe TRBD1 (5 bases). Germline V CDR1 and CDR2: SNHLY, FYNNEI. V was trimmed by 4 bases and J by 5 bases, leaving 11 bases between them. This CDR3 has 13 amino acids. CDR3 protein: CASSGLRETEAFF. The CDR3 DNA reads TGTGCCAGCAGTGGACTCAGGGAAACTGAAGCTTTCTTT. Together with reference TRBV2 and TRBJ1-1, the CDR3 gives the full variable domain: EPEVTQTPSHQVTQMGQEVILRCVPISNHLYFYWYRQILGQKVEFLVSFYNNEISEKSEIFDDQFSVERPDGSNFTLKIRSTKLEDSAMYFCASSGLRETEAFFGQGTRLTVV.

The rearrangement links TRBV19 to TRBJ2-3; possible D gene TRBD2, 6 bases. CDR1 is LNHDA, CDR2 SQIVND, per germline (reference sequence). The length of the CDR3 is 15 residues. The V end lost 3 bases, the J end lost 4 bases, and 14 bases lay between the germline ends. The CDR3 loop reads CASSIGSGRADTQYF. Here the CDR3 DNA reads TGTGCCAGTAGTATCGGTAGCGGCCGAGCAGATACGCAGTATTTT.

The chain carries TRBV7-8 and TRBJ2-7; no firm D call. The germline V and J ends were trimmed by 7 bases and 0 bases, with 16 bases remaining between them. CDR1 is SGHVS, CDR2 FQNEAQ, per germline. The CDR3 is made up of 15 amino acids. DNA for the CDR3: TGTGCCAGCACCCGAGGCTCCGGCTTCTCCTACGAGCAGTACTTC. It specifies CASTRGSGFSYEQYF.

The chain couples TRBV5-1 to TRBJ1-1; D is undetermined. The CDR3 loop spans 13 amino acids. V lost 5 bases and J lost 8, with 16 bases in between. Germline V gene data show CDR1 as SGHRS and CDR2 as YFSETQ. The CDR3 region has the DNA TGCGCCAGCAGATCCGACTCCATTGGCGAAGCTTTCTTT. Protein sequence: CASRSDSIGEAFF.

CDR3 residues: CASSLAQGPTGELFF. The CDR3 DNA reads as TGTGCCAGCAGCTTAGCCCAGGGCCCGACCGGGGAGCTGTTTTTT. J is TRBJ2-2 and V is TRBV7-9, with D perhaps matching TRBD1 (5 bases). The CDR3 totals 15 residues. CDR1 is SEHNR and CDR2 is FQNEAQ in the germline V gene (reference sequence). Between the trimmed V and J ends, which lost 0 bases and 5 bases, there was a span of 10 bases. The full variable domain, rest sourced from reference TRBV7-9 and TRBJ2-2, is DTGVSQNPRHKITKRGQNVTFRCDPISEHNRLYWYRQTLGQGPEFLTYFQNEAQLEKSRLLSDRFSAERPKGSFSTLEIQRTEQGDSAMYLCASSLAQGPTGELFFGEGSRLTVL.

The rearrangement uses TRBV19 and TRBJ1-5, with TRBD1 matching 7 bases. The CDR3 consists of 16 residues. V shed 8 bases and J 1 base; nucleotides not matched to a gene: 11. CDR1 LNHDA and CDR2 SQIVND come from the germline V gene (reference sequence). The CDR3 coding sequence is TGTGCCAGTGGTGACCCAGGGGGTCGCAGCAATCAGCCCCAGCATTTT. The encoded protein is CASGDPGGRSNQPQHF.

The genes are TRBV4-3 and TRBJ2-3, with TRBD1 identical over 8 bases. This CDR3 has 14 amino acids. The ends lost 4 bases at V and 5 bases at J; junction bases unmatched: 5. CDR1 is LGHNA, CDR2 YSLEER, per germline. CDR3 nucleotide sequence: TGCGCCAGCAGCCTTGGACAGGGAATAGATACGCAGTATTTT. Its translation: CASSLGQGIDTQYF.

The CDR3 DNA reads TGTGCCAGCAGCTTGGTCAACATGAGACAGTGCGGAGCTTTCTTT. Translated, it gives CASSLVNMRQCGAFF. The chain is built from TRBV7-7 and TRBJ1-1, with D maybe TRBD1 (5 bases). With 3 bases removed from V and 10 bases from J, the gap between germline ends came to 21 bases. The V gene's germline CDR1 is SSHAT and CDR2 FNYEAQ (reference sequence). The CDR3 is made up of 15 amino acids. The full variable domain, its missing parts supplied by reference TRBV7-7 and TRBJ1-1, is GAGVSQSPRYKVTKRGQDVTLRCDPISSHATLYWYQQALGQGPEFLTYFNYEAQPDKSGLPSDRFSAERPEGSISTLTIQRTEQRDSAMYRCASSLVNMRQCGAFFGQGTRLTVV.

The chain couples TRBV5-1 to TRBJ2-5; D is ambiguous. Trimming shortened V by 5 bases and J by 3 bases, and 8 bases separated the two germline ends. CDR1 is SGHRS, CDR2 YFSETQ, per germline. The CDR3 loop spans 12 amino acids. The CDR3 bases are TGCGCCAGCAGGGTGGTGGAAGAGACCCAGTACTTC. The encoded protein is CASRVVEETQYF.

The chain has TRBV2 and TRBJ1-1; no clear D gene. V was shortened by 8 bases and J by 1 base, with 8 bases between the two germline ends. Germline CDR1 is SNHLY and CDR2 is FYNNEI. The CDR3 has 12 amino acids. The DNA for the CDR3 is TGTGCCAGCTCGCCAGAGAACACTGAAGCTTTCTTT. Translation gives CASSPENTEAFF.

CDR3 sequence: CSVVGAGGPTDTQYF. Here the CDR3 DNA reads TGCAGCGTTGTAGGAGCGGGGGGGCCCACAGATACGCAGTATTTT. This chain uses TRBV29-1 with TRBJ2-3; 10 bases are a match to TRBD2. Unmatched junction bases numbered 6, after V lost 4 bases and J lost 2 bases. The length of the CDR3 is 15 residues. Germline CDR1 SQVTM, CDR2 ANQGSEA.

The DNA for the CDR3 is TGTGCCAGCAGTTACTCGTACAGGGGGCGGGCAGATACGCAGTATTTT. This encodes CASSYSYRGRADTQYF. The rearrangement joins TRBV6-6 to TRBJ2-3; 9 bases are a match to TRBD1. V shed 0 bases and J 4 bases; nucleotides not matched to a gene: 5. CDR1 is MNHNY, CDR2 SVGAGI, per germline (reference sequence). The CDR3 extends over 16 amino acids.

The chain joins TRBV18 to TRBJ2-2, with no clear D. The CDR3 is 15 amino acids. The V end was cut by 1 base, the J end by 5 bases, with 11 bases between. Per germline, CDR1 KGHSH and CDR2 LQKENI. The CDR3 sequence: CASSPQYSGTGELFF. DNA for the CDR3: TGTGCCAGCTCACCACAGTATTCTGGGACCGGGGAGCTGTTTTTT.

The V gene is TRBV5-4, the J gene TRBJ2-4; a weak D match, TRBD2 (6 bases). Germline CDR1 is SGHNT and CDR2 is YYREEE (reference sequence). The CDR3 extends over 15 amino acids. Trimming removed 0 bases at V and 3 bases at J, with 10 bases between. CDR3 DNA sequence: TGTGCCAGCAGCTTGGTGGGGGGTCACAAAAACATTCAGTACTTC. Translating gives CASSLVGGHKNIQYF.

The CDR3 sequence is CASSEFVGTNYGYTF. The CDR3 nucleotides are TGTGCCAGCAGTGAGTTTGTGGGGACTAACTATGGCTACACCTTC. V and J are TRBV2 and TRBJ1-2; no clear D. CDR3 length: 15 amino acids. Trimming stripped 3 bases from V and 0 bases from J, with 11 bases between. Germline lookup yields CDR1 SNHLY and CDR2 FYNNEI.

The chain carries TRBV28 and TRBJ2-5; 7 bases map to TRBD2. This CDR3 contains 14 residues. Trimming cost V 9 bases and J 1 base; bases outside gene matches: 8. CDR1 and CDR2 from the germline V gene are MDHEN and SYDVKM. CDR3 amino acids: CASSTRGVQETQYF. The DNA for the CDR3 is TGTGCCAGTTCAACCCGGGGGGTCCAAGAGACCCAGTACTTC.

V gene TRBV9 combines with J gene TRBJ1-2, with D unclear. The CDR3 extends over 11 amino acids. Germline V gene data show CDR1 as SGDLS and CDR2 as YYNGEE. The V end lost 4 bases, the J end lost 6 bases, and 7 bases lay between the germline ends. CDR3 sequence reads: CASSPADGYTF. The CDR3, as DNA: TGTGCCAGCAGCCCGGCCGATGGCTACACCTTC. The variable domain in full, with the rest retrieved from reference TRBV9 and TRBJ1-2, is DSGVTQTPKHLITATGQRVTLRCSPRSGDLSVYWYQQSLDQGLQFLIQYYNGEERAKGNILERFSAQQFPDLHSELNLSSLELGDSALYFCASSPADGYTFGSGTRLTVV.

The chain couples TRBV7-2 to TRBJ2-3; D is possibly TRBD2 (6 bases). Germline-derived CDR1 and CDR2 are SGHTA and FQGNSA. This CDR3 comprises 16 residues. V was shortened by 5 bases and J by 6 bases, with 21 bases between the two germline ends. CDR3 sequence (DNA): TGTGCCAGCAGCCGAATGGGCGGGAATATGGGCGATACGCAGTATTTT. Its translation is CASSRMGGNMGDTQYF.

The chain has TRBV18 and TRBJ1-5, with D perhaps TRBD1 (5 bases). Germline-derived CDR1 and CDR2 are KGHSH and LQKENI. The CDR3 has 14 amino acids. V was pared by 2 bases and J by 9 bases, with 14 bases between. The DNA of the CDR3 is TGTGCCAGCTCACCAGGGGCGCGGGGTATGCCCCAGCATTTT. It codes for CASSPGARGMPQHF.

The CDR3: CASSGDRGWETQYF. CDR3 sequence (DNA): TGTGCCAGCAGCGGGGACAGGGGATGGGAGACCCAGTACTTC. The chain carries TRBV5-4 and TRBJ2-5, with 10 bases aligning to TRBD1. V shed 4 bases, J shed 5 bases, and the junction held 5 bases outside the gene matches. The germline CDR1 and CDR2 sequences are SGHNT and YYREEE (reference sequence). CDR3 length equals 14 residues.

The chain recombines TRBV5-1 with TRBJ1-2, with D tentatively TRBD1 (5 bases). The CDR3 is 14 amino acids. Trimming removed 4 bases from V and 3 bases from J, with 13 bases in between. The V gene's germline CDR1 is SGHRS and CDR2 YFSETQ. Written as DNA, the CDR3 is TGCGCCAGCAGCCACGAAGGACAAGACTATGGCTACACCTTC. Translation: CASSHEGQDYGYTF.

The DNA for the CDR3 is TGTGCCAGTAGTATGAGAGGAGGGACGGCTGAGCAGTTCTTC. Translating it yields CASSMRGGTAEQFF. The J gene is TRBJ2-1, the V gene TRBV19; maybe TRBD2 (6 bases). Deletions cut 3 bases from V and 9 bases from J, with 15 bases between. The CDR3 extends over 14 amino acids. Germline V gene data show CDR1 as LNHDA and CDR2 as SQIVND (reference sequence).

This sequence joins TRBV11-2 and TRBJ1-5; 11 bases map to TRBD1. The length of the CDR3 is 18 residues. From germline, CDR1 is SGHAT and CDR2 FQNNGV. J was trimmed by 6 bases and V by 7 bases; bases with no gene match: 17. CDR3 amino acids: CASTFPPDRGRWSQPQHF. DNA for the CDR3: TGTGCCAGCACCTTCCCTCCGGACAGGGGGCGGTGGAGTCAGCCCCAGCATTTT.

The chain carries TRBV11-3 and TRBJ2-3, with TRBD2 identical over 8 bases. CDR1 and CDR2 from the germline V gene are SGHNT and YENEEA. This CDR3 region has 15 residues. V gave up 1 base and J gave up 5 bases; unmatched junction bases: 5. The CDR3 spells CASSLGRGAVDTQYF. In DNA, the CDR3 is TGTGCCAGCAGCTTAGGGCGGGGGGCGGTAGATACGCAGTATTTT.

The J gene is TRBJ2-6, the V gene TRBV28; D is uncertain. Germline V gives CDR1 MDHEN, CDR2 SYDVKM. The germline V and J ends were trimmed by 6 bases and 0 bases, with 9 bases remaining between them. The CDR3 contains 15 residues. The CDR3: CASSYLNSGANVLTF. DNA for the CDR3: TGTGCCAGCAGCTATCTTAACTCTGGGGCCAACGTCCTGACTTTC. The full variable domain, with the rest looked up from reference TRBV28 and TRBJ2-6, is DVKVTQSSRYLVKRTGEKVFLECVQDMDHENMFWYRQDPGLGLRLIYFSYDVKMKEKGDIPEGYSVSREKKERFSLILESASTNQTSMYLCASSYLNSGANVLTFGAGSRLTVL.